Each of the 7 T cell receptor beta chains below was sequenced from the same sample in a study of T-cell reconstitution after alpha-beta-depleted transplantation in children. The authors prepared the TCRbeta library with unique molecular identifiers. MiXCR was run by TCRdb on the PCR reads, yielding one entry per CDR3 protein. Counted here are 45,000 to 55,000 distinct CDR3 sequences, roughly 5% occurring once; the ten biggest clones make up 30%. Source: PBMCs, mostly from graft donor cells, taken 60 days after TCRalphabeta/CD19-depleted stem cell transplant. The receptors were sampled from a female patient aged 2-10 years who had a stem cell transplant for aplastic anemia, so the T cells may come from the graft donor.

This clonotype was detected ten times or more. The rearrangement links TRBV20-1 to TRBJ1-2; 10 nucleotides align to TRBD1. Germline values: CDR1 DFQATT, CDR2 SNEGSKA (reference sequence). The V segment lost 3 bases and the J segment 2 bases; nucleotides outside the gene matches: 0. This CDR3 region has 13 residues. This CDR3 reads CSARDRGNYGYTF. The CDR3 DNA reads TGCAGTGCTAGGGACAGGGGGAACTATGGCTACACCTTC.

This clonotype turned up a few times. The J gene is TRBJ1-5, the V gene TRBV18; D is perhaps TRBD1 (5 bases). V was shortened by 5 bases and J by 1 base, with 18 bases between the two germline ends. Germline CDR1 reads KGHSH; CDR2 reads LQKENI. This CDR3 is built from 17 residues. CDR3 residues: CASSVTGQGGSNQPQHF. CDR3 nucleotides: TGTGCCAGCTCAGTAACCGGGCAGGGAGGCAGCAATCAGCCCCAGCATTTT.

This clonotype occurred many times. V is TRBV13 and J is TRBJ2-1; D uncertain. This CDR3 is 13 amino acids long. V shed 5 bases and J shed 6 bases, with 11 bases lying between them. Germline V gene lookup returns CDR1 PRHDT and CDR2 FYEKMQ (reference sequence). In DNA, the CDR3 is TGTGCCAGCAGCCGTACTATCCTCAATGAGCAGTTCTTC. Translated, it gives CASSRTILNEQFF.

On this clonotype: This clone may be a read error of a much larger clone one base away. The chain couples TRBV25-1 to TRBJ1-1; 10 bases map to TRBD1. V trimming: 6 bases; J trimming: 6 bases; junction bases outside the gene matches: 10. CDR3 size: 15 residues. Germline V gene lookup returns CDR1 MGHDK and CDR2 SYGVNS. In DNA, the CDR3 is TGTGCCAGCAGCAAACCCGGGACAGGGGACTCTGAAGCTTTCTTT. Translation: CASSKPGTGDSEAFF.

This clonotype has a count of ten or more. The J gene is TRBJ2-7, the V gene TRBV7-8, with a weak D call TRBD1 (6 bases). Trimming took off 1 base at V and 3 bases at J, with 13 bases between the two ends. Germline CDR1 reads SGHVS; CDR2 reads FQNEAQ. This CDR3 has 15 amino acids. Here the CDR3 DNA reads TGTGCCAGCAGCTTAGGAGGGGGTACCCTCTACGAGCAGTACTTC. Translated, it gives CASSLGGGTLYEQYF. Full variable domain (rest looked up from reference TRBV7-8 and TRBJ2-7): GAGVSQSPRYKVAKRGQDVALRCDPISGHVSLFWYQQALGQGPEFLTYFQNEAQLDKSGLPSDRFFAERPEGSVSTLKIQRTQQEDSAVYLCASSLGGGTLYEQYFGPGTRLTVT.

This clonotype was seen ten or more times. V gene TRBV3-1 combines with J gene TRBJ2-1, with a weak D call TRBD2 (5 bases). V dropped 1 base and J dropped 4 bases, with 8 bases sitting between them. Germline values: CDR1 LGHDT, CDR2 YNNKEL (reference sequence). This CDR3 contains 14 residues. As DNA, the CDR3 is TGTGCCAGCAGCCAAGTGCGCGGGTACAATGAGCAGTTCTTC. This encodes CASSQVRGYNEQFF.

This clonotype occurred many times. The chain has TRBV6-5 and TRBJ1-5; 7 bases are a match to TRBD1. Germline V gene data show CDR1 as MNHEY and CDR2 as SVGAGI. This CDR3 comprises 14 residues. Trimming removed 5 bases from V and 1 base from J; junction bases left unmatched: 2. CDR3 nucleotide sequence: TGTGCCAGCAGTCTACAGGGGAGCAATCAGCCCCAGCATTTT. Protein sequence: CASSLQGSNQPQHF.